The 7 T cell receptor beta chains presented below share a single source sample, sequenced in a study of identical twins. TCRdb reanalysed the 5' RACE reads using MiXCR and keeps one entry per CDR3 protein. The data hold some 500,000 distinct CDR3 sequences, with roughly a fifth observed a single time. This sample also belongs to another study, concerning T cells expressing NK-cell markers.

The sample was CD4+ T cells sorted from blood. The receptors were gathered from a woman aged 18-29 years in good health.

This clonotype has only a few counts. The genes are TRBV20-1 and TRBJ1-6, with 9 bases fitting TRBD1. Trimming cost V 4 bases and J 6 bases; bases outside gene matches: 7. This CDR3 contains 15 residues. CDR1 is DFQATT, CDR2 SNEGSKA, per germline (reference sequence). The CDR3 bases are TGCAGTGCTACCAAGGACAGGGGATTTAATTCACCCCTCCACTTT. This sequence encodes CSATKDRGFNSPLHF.

The genes are TRBV29-1 and TRBJ2-3; TRBD2 agrees at 12 bases. This CDR3 contains 16 residues. CDR1 SQVTM and CDR2 ANQGSEA come from the germline V gene. The trim removed 6 bases at V and 1 base at J, leaving 8 bases unmatched. The CDR3 DNA is TGCAGCGTCGCAGGTGCTAGCGGGAGGGGCACAGATACGCAGTATTTT. It encodes CSVAGASGRGTDTQYF.

This clonotype has a handful of counts. The gene calls are TRBV3-1 and TRBJ1-4; 7 bases agree with TRBD1. J was trimmed by 8 bases and V by 4 bases; bases with no gene match: 10. The CDR3 totals 15 residues. Germline V gene sequence: CDR1 LGHDT, CDR2 YNNKEL (reference sequence). The CDR3 coding sequence is TGTGCCAGCAGCCTGACATCAGGGGGTAGGGAAAAACTGTTTTTT. Its protein is CASSLTSGGREKLFF.

This clonotype showed up just a few times. The chain links TRBV6-5 to TRBJ1-6; maybe TRBD1 (5 bases). The germline V and J ends were trimmed by 0 bases and 10 bases, with 19 bases remaining between them. The CDR3 loop spans 17 amino acids. Germline V CDR1 and CDR2: MNHEY, SVGAGI. CDR3 sequence: CASSYSGWQGAGSPLHF. The CDR3 coding sequence is TGTGCCAGCAGTTACTCAGGCTGGCAGGGTGCAGGCTCACCCCTCCACTTT.

This clonotype came up a few times. The genes are TRBV6-2 or TRBV6-3 and TRBJ2-2; 8 nucleotides line up with TRBD2. Losses at the gene ends were 10 bases for V and 4 bases for J; bases not matched to a gene: 14. This CDR3 spans 16 amino acids. Germline assignment: CDR1 MNHEY and CDR2 SVGEGT. The CDR3 loop is CATKGREGAGTGELFF. Written as DNA, the CDR3 is TGTGCCACCAAGGGTCGGGAGGGCGCGGGCACCGGGGAGCTGTTTTTT.

This clonotype has more than one count but fewer than ten. The gene calls are TRBV9 and TRBJ2-5; D is perhaps TRBD1 or TRBD2 (6 bases each). V lost 3 bases to trimming and J lost 4 bases, with 16 bases between them. CDR1 and CDR2 from the germline V gene are SGDLS and YYNGEE. CDR3 size: 15 residues. CDR3 amino acids: CASSGPGGGGETQYF. The CDR3 DNA is TGTGCCAGCAGCGGCCCCGGGGGCGGAGGAGAGACCCAGTACTTC. Together with reference TRBV9 and TRBJ2-5, the CDR3 gives the full variable domain: DSGVTQTPKHLITATGQRVTLRCSPRSGDLSVYWYQQSLDQGLQFLIQYYNGEERAKGNILERFSAQQFPDLHSELNLSSLELGDSALYFCASSGPGGGGETQYFGPGTRLLVL.

Only a few counts were recorded for this clonotype. The chain combines TRBV6-5 with TRBJ1-1, with no clear D. There are 13 residues in the CDR3. With 0 bases removed from V and 5 bases from J, the gap between germline ends came to 7 bases. Germline V CDR1 and CDR2: MNHEY, SVGAGI. For the CDR3, the DNA is TGTGCCAGCAGTTACTCAAGGACGACTGAAGCTTTCTTT. Encoded protein: CASSYSRTTEAFF.